This T cell receptor beta chain stems from a study of spatial heterogeneity in lung cancer. The CDR3 contains 12 residues. CDR1 is DFQATT, CDR2 SNEGSKA, per germline (reference sequence). V lost 4 bases, J lost 2 bases, and 6 bases lay in between. Time point of the sample: sample taken at primary tumor resection. Whole RNA came from tumor, nontumor lung or frozen PBMC and was sequenced without being sorted. A unique molecular identifier was carried by every single TCR cDNA molecule. TCRdb processed the 5' RACE reads anew with MiXCR; each CDR3 protein has one entry. This table has roughly 15,000 distinct CDR3 sequences, about 7.9% appearing once. This clonotype has a count of ten or more.

The rearrangement uses TRBV20-1 and TRBJ1-5; D not certain. The origin of this receptor is a female donor with early-stage non-small cell lung cancer. The source was PBMCs, collected at surgery. In nucleotides, the CDR3 is TGCAGTGCTACTGGGGGCAATCAGCCCCAGCATTTT. It specifies CSATGGNQPQHF.